A single sample gave rise to the 22 T cell receptor beta chains below, sequenced in a study of blood T cell repertoires in COVID-19. The protocol was immunoSEQ multiplex PCR, while the TCRdb copy is restricted to in-frame clones and leaves out a portion. This table holds 490,000 or so clones, about 88% found once. Sequenced: PBMCs or T cells enriched from blood (not recorded which). These receptors were taken from a woman between 55 and 75 years old who had recovered from COVID-19.

In regard to this clone: The sample carries other DNA sequences with the same CDR3. This rearrangement joins TRBV12-3 or TRBV12-4 to TRBJ1-2; the D gene is possibly TRBD1 (6 bases). V was trimmed by 4 bases and J by 2 bases, leaving 8 bases between them. The CDR3 runs 13 residues. The CDR3 nucleotides read TGTGCCAGCAGTTCCGGGACAAACTATGGCTACACCTTC. Residues: CASSSGTNYGYTF.

The chain joins TRBV19 to TRBJ1-4, with 10 nucleotides matching TRBD1. The V and J ends lost 7 bases and 3 bases, in that order; junction bases with no gene match: 2. Germline CDR1 is LNHDA and CDR2 is SQIVND (reference sequence). The CDR3 runs 14 residues. CDR3 loop: CASIGTGANEKLFF. The CDR3 DNA reads TGTGCCAGTATCGGGACAGGGGCTAATGAAAAACTGTTTTTT.

The chain recombines TRBV18 with TRBJ2-2, with D tentatively TRBD1 (5 bases). The CDR3 is 12 residues long. V lost 5 bases and J 9 bases, leaving 10 bases between the germline ends. CDR1 and CDR2 (germline): KGHSH, LQKENI. For the CDR3, the DNA is TGTGCCAGCTCAATTCAGGGCCGGGAGCTGTTTTTT. Encoded protein: CASSIQGRELFF.

A single count supports this clone. The genes are TRBV6-5 and TRBJ1-1, with 7 bases lining up with TRBD1. V lost 6 bases and J lost 3; bases outside the gene matches: 4. CDR3 length: 13 amino acids. Looked up from germline, CDR1 is MNHEY and CDR2 is SVGAGI. CDR3 region: CASRQGRDTEAFF. The CDR3 nucleotides read TGTGCCAGCAGACAGGGGCGGGACACTGAAGCTTTCTTT.

This rearrangement joins TRBV5-1 to TRBJ1-5; 9 bases map to TRBD1. CDR1 and CDR2 (germline): SGHRS, YFSETQ. The CDR3 contains 15 residues. V shed 0 bases, J shed 6 bases, and the junction held 4 bases outside the gene matches. The CDR3, as DNA: TGCGCCAGCAGCTTGGGGACAGGGGCGAGTCAGCCCCAGCATTTT. As protein: CASSLGTGASQPQHF.

The chain links TRBV7-2 to TRBJ2-2; tentatively, D is TRBD1 (5 bases). CDR3 size: 15 residues. Germline CDR1 SGHTA, CDR2 FQGNSA. V lost 3 bases and J lost 3, with 11 bases in between. CDR3 sequence (DNA): TGTGCCAGCAGCTTTGGCCAGGGTTACACCGGGGAGCTGTTTTTT. Protein product: CASSFGQGYTGELFF. Together with reference TRBV7-2 and TRBJ2-2, the CDR3 gives the full variable domain: GAGVSQSPSNKVTEKGKDVELRCDPISGHTALYWYRQSLGQGLEFLIYFQGNSAPDKSGLPSDRFSAERTGGSVSTLTIQRTQQEDSAVYLCASSFGQGYTGELFFGEGSRLTVL.

The V gene is TRBV12-5, the J gene TRBJ1-5; the D gene is possibly TRBD1 (5 bases). V was shortened by 6 bases and J by 0 bases, with 15 bases between the two germline ends. The length of the CDR3 is 16 residues. Germline V gene sequence: CDR1 LGHNT, CDR2 FRNRAP. For the CDR3, the DNA is TGTGCTAGTGGGGTCTCTGGGGACTATAGCAATCAGCCCCAGCATTTT. Its translation is CASGVSGDYSNQPQHF.

The chain couples TRBV19 to TRBJ2-7; TRBD1 aligns across 10 bases. CDR3 length: 11 residues. CDR1 is LNHDA, CDR2 SQIVND, per germline (reference sequence). The J segment lost 10 bases and the V segment lost 6 bases, leaving 3 bases of the junction unmatched. CDR3 residues: CASRGQGRQYV. The CDR3 nucleotides read TGTGCCAGTAGGGGACAGGGGCGACAGTACGTC.

Turning to this clone: The sample carries other DNA sequences with the same CDR3. V usage is TRBV5-1 and J usage is TRBJ2-3; D is uncertain. The V end lost 1 base, the J end lost 0 bases, and 6 bases lay between the germline ends. Germline V CDR1 and CDR2: SGHRS, YFSETQ. The CDR3 contains 14 residues. CDR3 protein: CASSLTGSTDTQYF. The DNA of the CDR3 is TGCGCCAGCAGCTTGACCGGGAGCACAGATACGCAGTATTTT.

The V gene is TRBV28, the J gene TRBJ1-6, with 7 bases lining up with TRBD1. CDR3 length: 17 amino acids. CDR1 and CDR2 (germline): MDHEN, SYDVKM. Losses at the gene ends were 5 bases for V and 1 base for J; bases not matched to a gene: 8. The chain's CDR3 is CASSPTSRGSYNSPLHF. DNA for the CDR3: TGTGCCAGCAGTCCGACCTCCAGGGGGTCCTATAATTCACCCCTCCACTTT.

This clone was observed once. The chain recombines TRBV6-5 with TRBJ2-7; 7 bases line up with TRBD1. The CDR3 extends over 14 amino acids. The germline V gene has CDR1 MNHEY and CDR2 SVGAGI. Losses at the gene ends were 2 bases for V and 2 bases for J; bases not matched to a gene: 3. The CDR3 DNA reads TGTGCCAGCAGTTACGGGGACAGAGCCTACGAGCAGTACTTC. Amino acid sequence: CASSYGDRAYEQYF.

The chain couples TRBV6-4 to TRBJ2-3, with D possibly matching TRBD2 (5 bases). Germline V CDR1 and CDR2: MRHNA, SNTAGT. V was cut by 4 bases and J by 0 bases, with 14 bases left in between. CDR3 length equals 16 residues. The chain's CDR3 is CASSVEGGTSTDTQYF. The CDR3 DNA sequence: TGTGCCAGCAGTGTCGAGGGCGGTACTAGCACAGATACGCAGTATTTT.

The chain joins TRBV6-5 to TRBJ1-5; TRBD1 matches 8 bases. The J segment lost 7 bases and the V segment lost 0 bases, leaving 5 bases of the junction unmatched. Germline V lookup: CDR1 MNHEY, CDR2 SVGAGI. The length of the CDR3 is 15 residues. The CDR3 DNA reads TGTGCCAGCAGTTACTCAGGACAGGGAAGCCAGCCCCAGCATTTT. Amino acids: CASSYSGQGSQPQHF.

V and J are TRBV6-5 and TRBJ1-3, with 7 positions matching TRBD1. Germline V gives CDR1 MNHEY, CDR2 SVGAGI. The CDR3 is made up of 15 amino acids. The V segment lost 6 bases and the J segment 2 bases; nucleotides outside the gene matches: 7. The CDR3 loop is CASSSRQGAGNTIYF. The CDR3, as DNA: TGTGCCAGCAGCTCCCGACAGGGAGCTGGAAACACCATATATTTT.

The gene calls are TRBV4-1 and TRBJ2-7, with D perhaps matching TRBD1 (5 bases). V gave up 4 bases and J gave up 2 bases, with 15 bases separating them. In germline, CDR1 is MGHRA, CDR2 YSYEKL. The CDR3 totals 15 residues. As DNA, the CDR3 is TGCGCCAGCAGCCCGGGCCAGGGTTCCACCTACGAGCAGTACTTC. Residues: CASSPGQGSTYEQYF.

V gene TRBV3-1 (or the pseudogene TRBV3-2) combines with J gene TRBJ1-2, with D unclear. This CDR3 region has 15 residues. With 1 base removed from V and 3 bases from J, the gap between germline ends came to 12 bases. Germline V lookup: CDR1 LGHDT, CDR2 YNNKEL (reference sequence). CDR3 in amino acids: CASSQVGVTDYGYTF. The DNA of the CDR3 is TGTGCCAGCAGCCAAGTGGGAGTAACGGACTATGGCTACACCTTC.

The J gene is TRBJ1-6, the V gene TRBV14, with TRBD1 matching 7 bases. CDR1 SGHDN and CDR2 FVKESK come from the germline V gene. This CDR3 is 16 amino acids long. The V gene end was trimmed by 0 bases and the J gene end by 10 bases; junction bases not matched to a gene: 9. The CDR3 region is CASSQDPTGRYSPLHF. CDR3 DNA sequence: TGTGCCAGCAGCCAAGACCCGACAGGGAGGTACTCACCCCTCCACTTT.

This sequence joins TRBV12-3 or TRBV12-4 and TRBJ1-4, with 7 bases identical to TRBD1. The CDR3 contains 13 residues. The junction had 6 bases not matched to a gene; V was cut back by 3 bases and J by 11 bases. In nucleotides, the CDR3 is TGTGCCAGCAGTTTGGATAGGGGACAGAAACTGTTTTTT. This translates into CASSLDRGQKLFF.

This sequence joins TRBV2 and TRBJ2-3; 9 nucleotides agree with TRBD1. CDR1 and CDR2 from the germline V gene are SNHLY and FYNNEI. The CDR3 has 17 residues. Trimming took 7 bases from V and 6 from J; bases not matched to a gene: 17. CDR3 in amino acids: CASNPQGAPRYMDTQYF. CDR3 in DNA: TGTGCCAGCAACCCACAGGGGGCGCCGAGGTATATGGATACGCAGTATTTT.

CDR3 sequence reads: CASSEPPTGALQETQYF. CDR3 DNA: TGTGCCAGCAGTGAACCGCCGACAGGGGCCCTCCAAGAGACCCAGTACTTC. This rearrangement joins TRBV6-1 to TRBJ2-5; 8 bases map to TRBD1. The CDR3 spans 17 residues. Germline V gene sequence: CDR1 MNHNS, CDR2 SASEGT. Trimming cost V 2 bases and J 1 base; bases outside gene matches: 9.

The chain couples TRBV6-5 to TRBJ1-3; 9 positions match TRBD1. Trimming cost V 10 bases and J 6 bases; bases outside gene matches: 7. Per germline, CDR1 MNHEY and CDR2 SVGAGI. CDR3 length equals 13 residues. The chain's CDR3 is CATVQGALNTIYF. The CDR3 bases are TGTGCCACCGTACAGGGGGCCCTAAACACCATATATTTT.

V and J are TRBV30 and TRBJ1-6; 7 nucleotides agree with TRBD1. Trimming removed 5 bases from V and 3 bases from J; junction bases left unmatched: 1. The germline V gene has CDR1 GTSNPN and CDR2 SVGIG (reference sequence). The CDR3 length is 13 residues. CDR3 sequence reads: CAWRQGYNSPLHF. CDR3 DNA: TGTGCCTGGCGACAGGGCTATAATTCACCCCTCCACTTT.